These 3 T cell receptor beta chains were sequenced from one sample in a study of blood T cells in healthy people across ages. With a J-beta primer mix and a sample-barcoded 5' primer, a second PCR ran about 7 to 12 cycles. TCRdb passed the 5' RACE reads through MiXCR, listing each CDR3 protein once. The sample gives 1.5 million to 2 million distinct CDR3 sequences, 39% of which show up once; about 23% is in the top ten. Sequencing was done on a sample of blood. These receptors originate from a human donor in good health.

Here the CDR3 DNA reads TGTGCCACCAGTGAGCCAGGGGGCAAAGCAGATACGCAGTATTTT. This encodes CATSEPGGKADTQYF. The J gene is TRBJ2-3, the V gene TRBV24-1, with 8 bases lining up with TRBD1. CDR3 length equals 15 residues. With 4 bases clipped from V and 4 bases from J, the junction kept 6 bases outside the gene matches. Germline lookup yields CDR1 KGHDR and CDR2 SFDVKD.

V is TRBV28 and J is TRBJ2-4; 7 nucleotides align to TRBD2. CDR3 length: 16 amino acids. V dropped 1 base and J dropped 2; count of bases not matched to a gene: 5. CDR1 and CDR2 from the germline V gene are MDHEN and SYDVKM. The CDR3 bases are TGTGCCAGCAGTTTATTTGGGGGGGTGCCCAAAAACATTCAGTACTTC. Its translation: CASSLFGGVPKNIQYF.

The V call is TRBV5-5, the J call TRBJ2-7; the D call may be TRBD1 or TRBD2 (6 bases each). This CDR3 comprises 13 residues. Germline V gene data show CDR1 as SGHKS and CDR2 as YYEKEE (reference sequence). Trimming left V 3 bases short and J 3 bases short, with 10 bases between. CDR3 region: CASSWGDNYEQYF. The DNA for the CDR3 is TGTGCCAGCAGCTGGGGGGACAACTACGAGCAGTACTTC.